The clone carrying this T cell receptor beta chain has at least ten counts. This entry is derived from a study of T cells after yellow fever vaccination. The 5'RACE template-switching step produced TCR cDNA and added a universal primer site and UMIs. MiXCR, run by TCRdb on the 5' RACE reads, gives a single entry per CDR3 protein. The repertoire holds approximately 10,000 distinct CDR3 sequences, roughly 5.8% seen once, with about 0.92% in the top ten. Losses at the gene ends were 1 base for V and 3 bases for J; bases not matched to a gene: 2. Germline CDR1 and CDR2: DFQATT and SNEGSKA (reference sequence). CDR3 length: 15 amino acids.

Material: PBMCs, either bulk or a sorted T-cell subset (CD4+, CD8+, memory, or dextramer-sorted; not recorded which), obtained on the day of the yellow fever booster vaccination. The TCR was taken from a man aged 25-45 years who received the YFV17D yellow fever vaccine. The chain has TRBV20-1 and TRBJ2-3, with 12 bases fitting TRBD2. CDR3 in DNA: TGCAGTGCTAGAGGACTAGCGGGAGCAACAGATACGCAGTATTTT. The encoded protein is CSARGLAGATDTQYF.